This T cell receptor (beta chain) was captured by sequencing in a study of blood T cell repertoires in COVID-19 (dated by TCRdb to between 2020 and 2021). Looking at the study overall: Samples from collaborators originated in the United States, Italy and Spain and spanned both the acute and convalescent phases of COVID-19. The prospective study material was composed of cDNA or gDNA derived from T cells, B-cell-depleted T cells, or PBMCs. Deeply sampled blood TCRbeta repertoires from subjects exposed to, actively infected with, or recovered from COVID-19 were included in the dataset. The repertoires were made available in a free public database intended to serve as a resource for research on the immune response to SARS-CoV-2. Samples came from the ongoing ImmuneRACE study (first 160 participants) plus 1,254 subjects from 6 global collaborators. Nearly every sample came with metadata listing a de-identified subject ID, COVID-19 status, age in years and sex. HLA class I and class II types, where available, came from metadata supplied by the sample provider rather than from assay-based typing.

The CDR1 and CDR2 encoded by the germline V gene are SGDLS and YYNGEE. The CDR3 has 14 amino acids, counting the end cysteine and phenylalanine. Only the CDR3 part of the read is kept: 42 bases, read in frame from the first base. V was cut back by 1 base and J by 0 bases, leaving a gap of 8 bases between them. Overall results and qualifications from the work: The amount of clinical and demographic metadata varied by source and participant and was provided uncurated.

In the case of this clone: Its antigen is still unknown. The record has no base qualities; no much larger clone is one base away.

At one collaborating source in Seattle, patients were enrolled during active infection and were followed longitudinally through the course of disease. Whole blood was collected in K2EDTA tubes by collaborating institutions according to the institutions' own protocols. For TCRbeta analysis, collaborators shipped samples in one of three forms: frozen whole blood, isolated PBMCs, or DNA extracted from either of those sample types. TCRbeta CDR3 regions were amplified from genomic DNA by means of the immunoSEQ Assay, a bias-controlled multiplex PCR. Regarding the original processing steps: Within the assay, amplification of reference gene primers was used to estimate how many nucleated cells each sample contained. To quantify the absolute abundance of each unique TCRbeta CDR3 rearrangement, sequence reads were collapsed and filtered. For each sample, productive Simpson clonality was calculated by taking the square root of Simpson's diversity index across productive rearrangements. Drawn from immuneACCESS, this table holds only the in-frame rearrangements with V and J called that TCRdb kept. Clones are partly lost; checked studies trace under half to an unresolved V gene and leave the rest unexplained. D and trimming come from the DNA, and the V and J calls and clone size come from that table. The table for this sample lists 410,000 or so clones; approximately 90% of them were counted only once. 1.5% to 1.9% of the sample comes from the top ten.

The sequencing sample was made of peripheral blood. The sequence derives from a middle-aged woman with COVID-19, enrolled during active disease. The sequence links TRBV9 to TRBJ2-7; the D region possibly corresponds to TRBD2 (6 bases align). CDR3 loop: CASSVRGTSYEQYF. The nucleotide sequence reads TGTGCCAGCAGCGTACGCGGGACCTCCTACGAGCAGTACTTC. Where the CDR3 stops, the reference TRBV9 and TRBJ2-7 genes take over; the full variable domain is DSGVTQTPKHLITATGQRVTLRCSPRSGDLSVYWYQQSLDQGLQFLIQYYNGEERAKGNILERFSAQQFPDLHSELNLSSLELGDSALYFCASSVRGTSYEQYFGPGTRLTVT.